This TCR beta chain derives from a study of T cell responses to AZD1222 COVID-19 vaccine. Germline loops: CDR1 LNHDA, CDR2 SQIVND (reference sequence). The CDR3 has 15 amino acids. Trimming took 6 bases from V and 0 from J, leaving 12 bases between them. As for this clone: The antigen remains unidentified.

The repertoire was sequenced with immunoSEQ multiplex PCR; TCRdb's copy has only in-frame clones and lacks some. The sample consists of about 160,000 clones, more than 90% of them appearing once. Whole-study findings and limits: Increases in Spike-specific TCR breadth and depth were seen after two AZD1222 doses.

Sequencing was performed on peripheral blood, taken 28 days after the second AZD1222 dose. The chain recombines TRBV19 with TRBJ1-3, with D perhaps TRBD1 (6 bases). The receptor was isolated from an adult who received the AZD1222 COVID-19 vaccine. Written as DNA, the CDR3 is TGTGCCAGTAGAATACAGGGCTACTCTGGAAACACCATATATTTT. Protein sequence: CASRIQGYSGNTIYF.